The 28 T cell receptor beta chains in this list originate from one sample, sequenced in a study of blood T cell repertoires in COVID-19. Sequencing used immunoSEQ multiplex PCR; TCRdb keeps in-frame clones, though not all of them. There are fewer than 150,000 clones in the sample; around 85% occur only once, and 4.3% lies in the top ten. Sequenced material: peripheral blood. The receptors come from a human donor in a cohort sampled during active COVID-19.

CDR3 residues: CASSRRYGDGYTF. The CDR3 DNA reads TGTGCCAGCAGCCGGAGGTATGGGGATGGCTACACCTTC. The gene calls are TRBV5-4 and TRBJ1-2; D remains ambiguous. Germline values: CDR1 SGHNT, CDR2 YYREEE (reference sequence). The V end was cut by 4 bases, the J end by 6 bases, with 13 bases between. This CDR3 comprises 13 residues. Variable domain in full (rest from reference TRBV5-4 and TRBJ1-2): ETGVTQSPTHLIKTRGQQVTLRCSSQSGHNTVSWYQQALGQGPQFIFQYYREEENGRGNFPPRFSGLQFPNYSSELNVNALELDDSALYLCASSRRYGDGYTFGSGTRLTVV.

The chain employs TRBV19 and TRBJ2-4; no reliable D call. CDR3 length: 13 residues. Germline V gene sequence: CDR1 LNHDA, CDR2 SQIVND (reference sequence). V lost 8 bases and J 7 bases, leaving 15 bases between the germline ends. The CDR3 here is CASSTSGLNIQYF. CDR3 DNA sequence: TGTGCCAGTTCGACCTCAGGTTTGAACATTCAGTACTTC.

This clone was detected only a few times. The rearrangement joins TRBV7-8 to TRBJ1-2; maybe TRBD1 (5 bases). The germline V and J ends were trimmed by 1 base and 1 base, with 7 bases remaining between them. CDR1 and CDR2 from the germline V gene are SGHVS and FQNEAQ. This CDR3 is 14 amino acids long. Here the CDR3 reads CASSLGQGNYGYTF. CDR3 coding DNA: TGTGCCAGCAGCTTAGGGCAGGGTAACTATGGCTACACCTTC. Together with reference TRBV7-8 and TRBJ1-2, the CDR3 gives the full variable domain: GAGVSQSPRYKVAKRGQDVALRCDPISGHVSLFWYQQALGQGPEFLTYFQNEAQLDKSGLPSDRFFAERPEGSVSTLKIQRTQQEDSAVYLCASSLGQGNYGYTFGSGTRLTVV.

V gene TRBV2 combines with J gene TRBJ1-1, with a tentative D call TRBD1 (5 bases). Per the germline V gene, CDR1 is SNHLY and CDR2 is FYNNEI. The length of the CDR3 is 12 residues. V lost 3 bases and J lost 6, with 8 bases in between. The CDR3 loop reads CASSEGGAEAFF. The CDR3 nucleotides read TGTGCCAGCAGTGAGGGAGGGGCTGAAGCTTTCTTT.

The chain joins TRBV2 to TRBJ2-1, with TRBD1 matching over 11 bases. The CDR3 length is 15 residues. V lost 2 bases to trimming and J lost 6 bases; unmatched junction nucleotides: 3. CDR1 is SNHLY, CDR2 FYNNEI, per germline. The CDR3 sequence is CASSELGQGVNEQFF. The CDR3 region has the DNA TGTGCCAGCAGTGAACTGGGACAGGGGGTCAATGAGCAGTTCTTC.

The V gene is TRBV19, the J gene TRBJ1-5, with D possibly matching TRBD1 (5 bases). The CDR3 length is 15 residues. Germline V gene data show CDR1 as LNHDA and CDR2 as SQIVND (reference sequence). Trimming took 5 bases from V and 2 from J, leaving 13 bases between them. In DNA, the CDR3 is TGTGCCAGTAGTGTCCAGGGTATGGGCAATCAGCCCCAGCATTTT. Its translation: CASSVQGMGNQPQHF.

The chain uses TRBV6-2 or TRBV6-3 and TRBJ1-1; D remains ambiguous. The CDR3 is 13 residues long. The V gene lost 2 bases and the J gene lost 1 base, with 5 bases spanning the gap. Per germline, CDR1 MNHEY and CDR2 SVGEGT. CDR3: CASSYEWNTEAFF. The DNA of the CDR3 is TGTGCCAGCAGTTACGAGTGGAACACTGAAGCTTTCTTT.

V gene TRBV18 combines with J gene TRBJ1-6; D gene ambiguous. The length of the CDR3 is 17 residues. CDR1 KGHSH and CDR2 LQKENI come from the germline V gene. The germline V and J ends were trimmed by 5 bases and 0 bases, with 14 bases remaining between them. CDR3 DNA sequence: TGTGCCAGCTCAGAGGAGGCAGGCAGCTCCTATAATTCACCCCTCCACTTT. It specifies CASSEEAGSSYNSPLHF.

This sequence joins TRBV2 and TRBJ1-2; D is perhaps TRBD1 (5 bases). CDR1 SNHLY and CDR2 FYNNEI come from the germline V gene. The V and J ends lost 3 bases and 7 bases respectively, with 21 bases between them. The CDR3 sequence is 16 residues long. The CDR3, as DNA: TGTGCCAGCAGTGAGGTCAGGCGGTCGGTGGGGGGTGGCTACACCTTC. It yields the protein CASSEVRRSVGGGYTF.

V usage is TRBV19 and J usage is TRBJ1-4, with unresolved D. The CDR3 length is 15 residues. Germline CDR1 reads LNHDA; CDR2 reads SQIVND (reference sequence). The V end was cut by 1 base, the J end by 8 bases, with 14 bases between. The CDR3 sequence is CASSIGRGKAEKLFF. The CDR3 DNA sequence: TGTGCCAGTAGTATAGGTAGAGGGAAGGCGGAAAAACTGTTTTTT.

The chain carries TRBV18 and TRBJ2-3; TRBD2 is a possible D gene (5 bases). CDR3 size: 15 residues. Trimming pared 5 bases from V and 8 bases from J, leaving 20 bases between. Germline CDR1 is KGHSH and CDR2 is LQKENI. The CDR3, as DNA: TGTGCCAGCTCATCGGGATCACCGCGGCTTGGTACGCAGTATTTT. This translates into CASSSGSPRLGTQYF.

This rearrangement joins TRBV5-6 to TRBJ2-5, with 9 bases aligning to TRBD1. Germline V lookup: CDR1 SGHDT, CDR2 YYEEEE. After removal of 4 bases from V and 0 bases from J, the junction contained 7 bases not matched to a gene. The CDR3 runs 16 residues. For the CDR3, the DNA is TGTGCCAGCAGCCTCCCCGGGACAGGGTACCAAGAGACCCAGTACTTC. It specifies CASSLPGTGYQETQYF.

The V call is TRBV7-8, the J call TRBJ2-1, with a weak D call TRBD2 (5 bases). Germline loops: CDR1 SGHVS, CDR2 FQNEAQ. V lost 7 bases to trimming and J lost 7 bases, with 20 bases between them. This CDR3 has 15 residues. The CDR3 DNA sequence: TGTGCCAGCACCCAAGACCAGCAGGAGCGGAATGAGCAGTTCTTC. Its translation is CASTQDQQERNEQFF.

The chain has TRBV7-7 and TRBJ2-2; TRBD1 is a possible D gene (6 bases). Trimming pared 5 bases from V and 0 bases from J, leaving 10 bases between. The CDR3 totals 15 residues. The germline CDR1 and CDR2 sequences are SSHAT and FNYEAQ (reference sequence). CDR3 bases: TGTGCCAGCAGCCGAACAGGGACGAACACCGGGGAGCTGTTTTTT. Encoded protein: CASSRTGTNTGELFF.

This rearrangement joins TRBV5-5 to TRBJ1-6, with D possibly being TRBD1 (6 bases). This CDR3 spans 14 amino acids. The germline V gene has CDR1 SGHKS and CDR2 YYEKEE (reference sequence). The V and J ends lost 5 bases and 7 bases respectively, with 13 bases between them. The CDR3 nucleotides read TGTGCCAGCAGTCCGGGACACACGAATTCACCCCTCCACTTT. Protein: CASSPGHTNSPLHF. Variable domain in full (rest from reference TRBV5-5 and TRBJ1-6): DAGVTQSPTHLIKTRGQQVTLRCSPISGHKSVSWYQQVLGQGPQFIFQYYEKEERGRGNFPDRFSARQFPNYSSELNVNALLLGDSALYLCASSPGHTNSPLHFGNGTRLTVT.

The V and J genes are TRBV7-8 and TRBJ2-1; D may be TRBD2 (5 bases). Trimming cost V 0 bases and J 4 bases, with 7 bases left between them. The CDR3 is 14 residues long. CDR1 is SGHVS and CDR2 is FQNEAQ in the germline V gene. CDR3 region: CASSLAGAYNEQFF. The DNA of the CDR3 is TGTGCCAGCAGCTTAGCGGGAGCGTACAATGAGCAGTTCTTC. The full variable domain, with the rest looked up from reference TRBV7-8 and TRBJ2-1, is GAGVSQSPRYKVAKRGQDVALRCDPISGHVSLFWYQQALGQGPEFLTYFQNEAQLDKSGLPSDRFFAERPEGSVSTLKIQRTQQEDSAVYLCASSLAGAYNEQFFGPGTRLTVL.

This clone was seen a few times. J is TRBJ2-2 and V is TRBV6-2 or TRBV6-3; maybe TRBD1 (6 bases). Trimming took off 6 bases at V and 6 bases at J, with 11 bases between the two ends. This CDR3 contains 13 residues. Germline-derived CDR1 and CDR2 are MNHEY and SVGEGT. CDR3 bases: TGTGCCAGCAGCACACAGGGCGCCGGGGAGCTGTTTTTT. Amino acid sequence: CASSTQGAGELFF.

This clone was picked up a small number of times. The CDR3 region has the DNA TGTGCCACCAGTGATCCCGGACTAGCGGGAGTCTCAGATACGCAGTATTTT. Its translation is CATSDPGLAGVSDTQYF. The chain is built from TRBV24-1 and TRBJ2-3, with 13 bases aligning to TRBD2. Germline V lookup: CDR1 KGHDR, CDR2 SFDVKD. The ends lost 3 bases at V and 4 bases at J; junction bases unmatched: 6. This CDR3 region has 17 residues.

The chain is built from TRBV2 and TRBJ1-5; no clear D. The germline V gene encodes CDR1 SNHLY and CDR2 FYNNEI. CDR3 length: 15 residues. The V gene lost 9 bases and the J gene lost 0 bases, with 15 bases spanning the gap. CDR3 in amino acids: CASSPQSNSNQPQHF. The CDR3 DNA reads TGTGCCAGTTCCCCCCAGTCAAATAGCAATCAGCCCCAGCATTTT.

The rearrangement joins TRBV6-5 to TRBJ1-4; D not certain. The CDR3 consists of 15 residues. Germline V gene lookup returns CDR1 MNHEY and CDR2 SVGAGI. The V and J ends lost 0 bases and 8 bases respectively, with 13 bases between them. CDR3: CASSYSGLGREKLFF. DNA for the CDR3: TGTGCCAGCAGTTACTCCGGGTTAGGTAGAGAAAAACTGTTTTTT.

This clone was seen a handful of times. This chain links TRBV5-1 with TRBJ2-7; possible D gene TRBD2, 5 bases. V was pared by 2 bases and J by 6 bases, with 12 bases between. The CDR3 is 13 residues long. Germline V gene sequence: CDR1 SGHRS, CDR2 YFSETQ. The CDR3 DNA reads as TGCGCCAGCAGCTTACGGGATTGGGGCGAGCAGTACTTC. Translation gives CASSLRDWGEQYF.

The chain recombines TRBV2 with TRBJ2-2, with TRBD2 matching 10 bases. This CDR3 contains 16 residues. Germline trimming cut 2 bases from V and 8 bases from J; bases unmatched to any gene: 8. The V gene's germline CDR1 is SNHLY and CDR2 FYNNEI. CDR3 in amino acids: CASSERLAGASGELFF. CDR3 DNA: TGTGCCAGCAGTGAAAGGCTAGCGGGGGCTTCTGGGGAGCTGTTTTTT.

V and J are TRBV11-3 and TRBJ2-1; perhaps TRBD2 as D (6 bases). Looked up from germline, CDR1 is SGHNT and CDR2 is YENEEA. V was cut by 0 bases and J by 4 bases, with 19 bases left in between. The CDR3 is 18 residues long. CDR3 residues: CASSLDGGTSREYNEQFF. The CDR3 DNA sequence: TGTGCCAGCAGCTTAGATGGCGGCACTAGCAGGGAGTACAATGAGCAGTTCTTC.

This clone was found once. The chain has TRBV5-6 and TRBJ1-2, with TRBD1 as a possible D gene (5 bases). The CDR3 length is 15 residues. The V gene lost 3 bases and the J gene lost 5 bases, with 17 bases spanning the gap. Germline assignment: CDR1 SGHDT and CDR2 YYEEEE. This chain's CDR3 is CASSSQAPGGYGYTF. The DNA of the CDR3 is TGTGCCAGCAGCTCGCAAGCTCCCGGGGGATATGGCTACACCTTC.

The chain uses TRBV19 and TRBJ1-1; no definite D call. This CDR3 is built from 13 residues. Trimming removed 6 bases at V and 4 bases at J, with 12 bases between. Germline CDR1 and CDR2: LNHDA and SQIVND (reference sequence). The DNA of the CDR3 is TGTGCCAGTAGAGGCTCCTGGAGCACTGAAGCTTTCTTT. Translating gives CASRGSWSTEAFF. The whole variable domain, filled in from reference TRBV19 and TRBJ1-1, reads DGGITQSPKYLFRKEGQNVTLSCEQNLNHDAMYWYRQDPGQGLRLIYYSQIVNDFQKGDIAEGYSVSREKKESFPLTVTSAQKNPTAFYLCASRGSWSTEAFFGQGTRLTVV.

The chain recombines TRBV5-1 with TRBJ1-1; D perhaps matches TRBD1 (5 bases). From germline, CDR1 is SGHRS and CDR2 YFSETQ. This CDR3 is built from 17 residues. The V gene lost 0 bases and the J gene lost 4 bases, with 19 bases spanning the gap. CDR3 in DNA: TGCGCCAGCAGCTTGGCCCGGAGTGCGGGACGGGGCACTGAAGCTTTCTTT. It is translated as CASSLARSAGRGTEAFF.

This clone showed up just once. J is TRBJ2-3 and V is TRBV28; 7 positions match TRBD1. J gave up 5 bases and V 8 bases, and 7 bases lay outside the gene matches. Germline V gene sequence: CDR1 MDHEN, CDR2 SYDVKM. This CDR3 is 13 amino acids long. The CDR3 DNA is TGTGCCAGCTCAGGGACAGACCAAGATACGCAGTATTTT. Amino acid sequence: CASSGTDQDTQYF.

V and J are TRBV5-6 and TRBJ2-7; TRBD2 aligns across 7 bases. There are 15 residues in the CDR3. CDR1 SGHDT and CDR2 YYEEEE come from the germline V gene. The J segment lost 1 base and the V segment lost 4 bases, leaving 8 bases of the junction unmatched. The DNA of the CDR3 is TGTGCCAGCAGCCGGGCCCAGCGGGGTTCCTACGAGCAGTACGTC. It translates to CASSRAQRGSYEQYV.